This is a list of T cell receptor beta chains from one sample in a study of sequential checkpoint blockade in melanoma. Only in-frame clones appear in the TCRdb table, and some are missing; sequencing was by immunoSEQ multiplex PCR. The table lists approximately 500 clones, 20% to 25% of them singletons, with roughly 16% in the top ten. Material: tumor tissue (inferred from file names), obtained from a patient given nivolumab and ipilimumab in sequence. The receptors originated from a human donor with melanoma. Both conserved end residues are part of each CDR3. The order of the fields is V gene, D gene, J gene, clone size, CDR3 DNA, CDR3 protein. The D gene is left open where the match is weak. Not all rows give a size; the values are once, few, many and, for expanded clones, a class.

TRBV6-8	TRBD1	TRBJ1-1	-	TGTGCCAGCACCGAGACAGGGGACACTGAAGCTTTCTTT	CASTETGDTEAFF
TRBV18	-	TRBJ2-7	few	TGTGCCAGCTCACGAATGTTGGGCCGATCCTACGAGCAGTACTTC	CASSRMLGRSYEQYF
TRBV18	-	TRBJ1-1	-	TGTGCCAGCTCACGTGCGGGGAACACTGAAGCTTTCTTT	CASSRAGNTEAFF
TRBV11-3	TRBD2	TRBJ2-3	-	TGTGCCAGCAGCCCCGGACTAGCGGGATTACCTAGCACAGATACGCAGTATTTT	CASSPGLAGLPSTDTQYF
TRBV6-8	-	TRBJ1-4	few	TGTGCCACCTCGACTGGATTTGCAACTAATGAAAAACTGTTTTTT	CATSTGFATNEKLFF
TRBV6-8	TRBD2	TRBJ2-7	-	TGTGCCAGCAGTGAGACCGGGACTAGCGGGTACGAGCAGTACTTC	CASSETGTSGYEQYF
TRBV18	-	TRBJ2-7	-	TGTGCCAGCTCACCAAACTCCTACGAGCAGTACTTC	CASSPNSYEQYF
TRBV30	TRBD2	TRBJ2-1	-	TGTGCCTGCTGGACTAGCGGGGGGAACAATGAGCAGTTCTTC	CACWTSGGNNEQFF
TRBV5-1	TRBD1	TRBJ1-2	-	TGCGCCAGCAGCTTGGCCTTCGACAGGGGCAGGTATGGCTACACCTTC	CASSLAFDRGRYGYTF
TRBV28	-	TRBJ1-2	-	TGTGCCAGCAGTTTCCGGGGGGGAGATGGCTACACCTTC	CASSFRGGDGYTF
TRBV6-8	TRBD2	TRBJ2-1	few	TGTGCCAGCAGACCCGGACTAGCGGGAGGGGGTGAGCAGTTCTTC	CASRPGLAGGGEQFF
TRBV9	-	TRBJ1-5	medium-sized	TGTGCCAGCAGTGAAACTGGGGGATGGAATCAGCCCCAGCATTTT	CASSETGGWNQPQHF
TRBV28	TRBD1	TRBJ1-2	-	TGTGCCAGCAGTTTATCAGGGGGCTCGAATGGCTACACCTTC	CASSLSGGSNGYTF
TRBV28	TRBD2	TRBJ2-1	-	TGTGCCAGCAGCCCCCAGCGGGGTGATTATGAGCAGTTCTTC	CASSPQRGDYEQFF
TRBV25-1	-	TRBJ2-2	-	TGTGCCAGCAGTCCCCCCGGGGACACCGGGGAGCTGTTTTTT	CASSPPGDTGELFF
TRBV23-1	-	TRBJ1-6	-	TGCGCCAGCAGCTTAGACAACAGGTCACCCCTCCACTTT	CASSLDNRSPLHF
TRBV19	-	TRBJ1-4	few	TGTGCCAGTACCCCCAACCGGGATAATGAAAAACTGTTTTTT	CASTPNRDNEKLFF
TRBV11-3	TRBD1	TRBJ1-1	large	TGTGCCAGCAGCTGGACAGGACTCCCTATGAACACTGAAGCTTTCTTT	CASSWTGLPMNTEAFF
TRBV5-1	-	TRBJ2-2	-	TGCGCCAGCAGCTGGCCTACAGCGAACACCGGGGAGCTGTTTTTT	CASSWPTANTGELFF
TRBV18	-	TRBJ2-2	few	TGTGCCAGCTCACCGATAGTCCCCGGGGAGCTGTTTTTT	CASSPIVPGELFF
TRBV18	TRBD1	TRBJ2-1	few	TGTGCCAGCTCACTTGACAGGGGTTTATCCTATAGCTCCTACAATGAGCAGTTCTTC	CASSLDRGLSYSSYNEQFF
TRBV19	-	TRBJ1-1	-	TGTGCCAGTAGTATTACGGCAGGCCGGAACACTGAAGCTTTCTTT	CASSITAGRNTEAFF
TRBV6-8	TRBD1	TRBJ1-1	few	TGTGCCAGCAGTGCCGGGACAGCGAACACTGAAGCTTTCTTT	CASSAGTANTEAFF
TRBV19	TRBD1	TRBJ2-3	-	TGTGCCAGTAGCCAGTCGTACAGGGGGCTAGCAGATACGCAGTATTTT	CASSQSYRGLADTQYF
TRBV25-1	-	TRBJ1-2	-	TGTGCCAGCAGCCCAGGGGCAGCTGTCTATGGCTACACCTTC	CASSPGAAVYGYTF
TRBV11-3	-	TRBJ2-5	few	TGTGCCAGCAGCCCCCGATTAGGGACTGGGGAGACCCAGTACTTC	CASSPRLGTGETQYF
TRBV18	-	TRBJ2-5	-	TGTGCCAGCTCACCGGGATCCGGGAGAGAGACCCAGTACTTC	CASSPGSGRETQYF
TRBV29-1	TRBD1	TRBJ1-1	few	TGCAGCGTGCACCAGACAGGGGCGGAAGCTTTCTTT	CSVHQTGAEAFF
TRBV11-3	-	TRBJ2-1	few	TGTGCCAGCAGCTCGGGACTTTACTACAATGAGCAGTTCTTC	CASSSGLYYNEQFF
TRBV28	-	TRBJ1-2	large	TGTGCCAGCAGCCGCGGGGAGGCAGCTAACTATGGCTACACCTTC	CASSRGEAANYGYTF
TRBV6-8	-	TRBJ1-4	few	TGTGCCAGCAGTTACTCGAGGCCCTGGAGGGAAAAACTGTTTTTT	CASSYSRPWREKLFF
TRBV9	-	TRBJ1-2	-	TGTGCCAGCAGCGTAGACAGGACGCTCTATGGCTACACCTTC	CASSVDRTLYGYTF
TRBV5-1	TRBD1	TRBJ2-7	-	TGCGCCAGCAGCTTCGGGACAGGGAGCGCCTGGCAGTACTTC	CASSFGTGSAWQYF
TRBV9	-	TRBJ2-2	-	TGTGCCAGCAGCGTAAGGTTCGGGGAGCTGTTTTTT	CASSVRFGELFF
TRBV25-1	-	TRBJ2-1	-	TGTGCCAGCAGAGAAGACGGGGGTTACAATGAGCAGTTCTTC	CASREDGGYNEQFF
TRBV6-8	-	TRBJ2-2	few	TGTGCCATCAGGTCGGGACTCACGAACACCGGGGAGCTGTTTTTT	CAIRSGLTNTGELFF